The present T cell receptor (beta chain) was sequenced within a study of T cell repertoires in aging, cancer and after chemotherapy (dated by TCRdb to between 2018 and 2021). Turning to the overall study: Six donor age groups were covered, ranging from 30 or younger up to 70 or older, and each group contained at least three individuals. Healthy donor control TCR repertoires were recorded over several months to years and showed clear clonal overlap across re-sampling. Approximately 10 million TCR reads were contained in the full dataset. The cohort comprised around 220 cancer patients, 94 with hematological and around 120 with solid cancers, plus 95 healthy donors as a reference group. To look at immunoaging and at how T cells reconstitute after chemotherapy, the study profiled TCR beta repertoires in peripheral blood from both healthy donors and cancer patients. Overall study results and their limits: The authors noted that the repertoire data do not allow conclusions about immunological memory after chemotherapy. Declining TCR diversity with age in healthy donors was mainly explained by loss of richness; in cancer patients, loss of evenness also contributed. In both cancer cohorts, median generation probability rose over the chemotherapy interval, which suggests that the repertoire was reconstituted through rebound thymic output. Untreated patients with hematological or solid cancers showed significantly lower blood TCR diversity and higher clonality than age-matched healthy donors.

Rearranged TRB sequences spanning V, D and J segments were amplified by multiplex touch-down PCR using a mixed TRB-A/B primer pool. Illumina adapters and sample indices were attached to the amplicons in two consecutive PCR reactions using Phusion HS II polymerase. Amplicons were gel-purified with the NucleoSpin Gel and PCR Clean-up kit, then checked with Qubit and an Agilent 2100 Bioanalyzer. Sequencing of libraries was carried out on an Illumina MiSeq in 600-cycle, single-indexed, paired-end runs. As for how the authors treated the data: TRB sequences were processed with MiXCR versions 2.12 and 3.0.5. Each unique CDR3 nucleotide sequence was treated as one clone, and only productive sequences with two or more reads were kept. Shannon diversity, evenness, clonality (one minus evenness), and alpha-parameterized diversity profiles from alpha 0 to 5 were included as repertoire metrics. Generation probabilities of clones in paired pre- and post-chemotherapy samples were computed with the IGoR algorithm. Starting from the raw public reads, TCRdb applied fastp trimming at Q25, assembled clones with MiXCR and retained in-frame beta chains. CDR3 protein duplicates are merged, each entry listing the most common genes and DNA. TCRdb assigned the V and J calls; the authors' analysis was not used. For this sample the table gives around 13,000 distinct CDR3 sequences, of which approximately 34% were detected only once. The top ten clonotypes cover approximately 6.6% of the sample.

This clonotype qualifies as medium-sized (0.01 to 0.1%). The clone's antigen remains unknown. No base quality values were provided; no much bigger clone lies one nucleotide off. TCR beta rearrangements were amplified from genomic DNA extracted from peripheral blood rather than from sorted cells or RNA. V and J are trimmed by 5 bases and 12 bases, and the gene matches miss 9 bases of the junction. Per the germline V gene (reference sequence), LNHNV is the CDR1 and YYDKDF is the CDR2. The CDR3 covers 13 residues, taking in both the cysteine and the phenylalanine. Just CDR3 DNA is preserved here, 39 bases in frame from base 1.

The sequence joins TRBV15 to TRBJ2-1, with 8 central nucleotides matching TRBD1. This TCR was recovered from a human donor in good health. The donor label of this sample is uncertain. Sequenced input: blood. The sequence in DNA is TGTGCCACCAGCCCTCGGACAGGGATCGTGCAGTTCTTC. It encodes CATSPRTGIVQFF.